Listed here are 19 T cell receptor beta chains from one sample, sequenced in a study of T cells after yellow fever vaccination. Each CDR3 protein is one row after TCRdb ran MiXCR on the 5' RACE reads. The data contain approximately 350,000 distinct CDR3 sequences, 11% of them singletons. Sequenced here: PBMCs, sampled on the day of the first yellow fever vaccination. These receptors were obtained from a man between 18 and 29 years old who received the YFV17D yellow fever vaccine.

This clonotype was detected a few times. V and J are TRBV7-2 and TRBJ1-2; the D gene is possibly TRBD1 (5 bases). This CDR3 has 15 residues. Germline CDR1 SGHTA, CDR2 FQGNSA. V was pared by 1 base and J by 3 bases, with 12 bases between. CDR3 DNA sequence: TGTGCCAGCAGCTTAGGGCTGGGGGAATACTATGGCTACACCTTC. As protein: CASSLGLGEYYGYTF.

This clonotype was recorded a few times. This chain joins TRBV20-1 and TRBJ2-1; D remains unclear. This CDR3 has 16 amino acids. Germline CDR1 and CDR2: DFQATT and SNEGSKA (reference sequence). V was clipped by 1 base and J by 0 bases, with 13 bases between them. As DNA, the CDR3 is TGCAGTGCTAGAGGCGCTGCCGCAGGCTCCTACAATGAGCAGTTCTTC. Its protein is CSARGAAAGSYNEQFF.

This clonotype was counted a few times. The CDR3 reads CSATEPTNTGELFF. The DNA of the CDR3 is TGCAGTGCTACAGAACCCACGAACACCGGGGAGCTGTTTTTT. V gene TRBV20-1 combines with J gene TRBJ2-2; no firm D call. Germline values: CDR1 DFQATT, CDR2 SNEGSKA (reference sequence). Trimming left V 4 bases short and J 0 bases short, with 9 bases between. The CDR3 runs 14 residues.

The chain employs TRBV29-1 and TRBJ1-4; D gene uncertain. V was shortened by 5 bases and J by 6 bases, with 10 bases between the two germline ends. This CDR3 has 12 amino acids. Looked up from germline, CDR1 is SQVTM and CDR2 is ANQGSEA. The CDR3 region is CSVRDRDEKLFF. In nucleotides, the CDR3 is TGCAGCGTTAGAGACCGGGATGAAAAACTGTTTTTT.

This rearrangement joins TRBV7-3 to TRBJ2-3; 11 bases match TRBD1. V dropped 5 bases and J dropped 2; count of bases not matched to a gene: 9. CDR1 and CDR2 from the germline V gene are SGHTA and FQGTGA. This CDR3 region has 17 residues. In DNA, the CDR3 is TGTGCCAGCAGCAAACGTGGGACAGGGGGATACACAGATACGCAGTATTTT. It yields the protein CASSKRGTGGYTDTQYF.

CDR3 loop: CASSVGQGGTEAFF. DNA for the CDR3: TGTGCCAGCAGCGTAGGACAGGGTGGAACTGAAGCTTTCTTT. The chain recombines TRBV9 with TRBJ1-1; 7 nucleotides align to TRBD1. The CDR3 is 14 amino acids. V was pared by 0 bases and J by 5 bases, with 4 bases of the junction left unmatched. From germline, CDR1 is SGDLS and CDR2 YYNGEE.

This clonotype was detected once. J is TRBJ1-2 and V is TRBV29-1; 8 positions match TRBD1. The CDR3 runs to 13 residues. Germline values: CDR1 SQVTM, CDR2 ANQGSEA. V dropped 7 bases and J dropped 5; count of bases not matched to a gene: 9. The CDR3 loop reads CSGATGDWYGYTF. The CDR3 nucleotides are TGCAGCGGGGCGACAGGGGACTGGTATGGCTACACCTTC.

This clonotype was found many times. The rearrangement joins TRBV5-5 to TRBJ2-4; D perhaps matches TRBD1 (7 bases). Trimming removed 5 bases from V and 5 bases from J, with 11 bases in between. This CDR3 has 13 residues. The germline V gene has CDR1 SGHKS and CDR2 YYEKEE (reference sequence). CDR3 nucleotides: TGTGCCAGCAGTGGCGGGACAGAAAACATTCAGTACTTC. It is translated as CASSGGTENIQYF.

This clonotype was observed a few times. The chain is built from TRBV12-3 or TRBV12-4 and TRBJ2-7; TRBD1 aligns across 9 bases. This CDR3 contains 14 residues. V gave up 6 bases and J gave up 5 bases; unmatched junction bases: 8. CDR3 amino acids: CASSQDRGGDEQYF. The CDR3, as DNA: TGTGCCAGCAGCCAGGACAGGGGCGGCGACGAGCAGTACTTC.

Of note for this clonotype: Possible read error: a much larger clone is one base away. The chain is built from TRBV20-1 and TRBJ2-7, with 7 bases aligning to TRBD1. Germline lookup yields CDR1 DFQATT and CDR2 SNEGSKA (reference sequence). The CDR3 loop spans 14 amino acids. This CDR3 is CSARTNRGWDEKYV. Written as DNA, the CDR3 is TGCAGTGCTAGAACCAACAGGGGATGGGACGAGAAGTACGTC.

This clonotype has a handful of counts. J is TRBJ1-4 and V is TRBV6-1; 8 bases agree with TRBD1. The V and J ends lost 6 bases and 6 bases, in that order; junction bases with no gene match: 6. The CDR3 length is 14 residues. Per germline, CDR1 MNHNS and CDR2 SASEGT. CDR3 coding DNA: TGTGCCAGCAGAGGACAGGGCGGCGATGAAAAACTGTTTTTT. It yields the protein CASRGQGGDEKLFF.

This chain uses TRBV24-1 with TRBJ1-5, with D perhaps matching TRBD1 (6 bases). Germline CDR1 KGHDR, CDR2 SFDVKD. The V gene lost 3 bases and the J gene lost 2 bases, with 16 bases spanning the gap. CDR3 length: 17 amino acids. CDR3 bases: TGTGCCACCAGTGATACTCGAGCCAGGGGAGGCAATCAGCCCCAGCATTTT. It specifies CATSDTRARGGNQPQHF.

This clonotype was seen ten or more times. The chain is built from TRBV12-3 or TRBV12-4 and TRBJ2-2; 8 bases map to TRBD1. V shed 6 bases and J 3 bases; nucleotides not matched to a gene: 3. This CDR3 spans 14 amino acids. The CDR3 here is CASRGQEDTGELFF. For the CDR3, the DNA is TGTGCCAGCAGGGGACAGGAGGACACCGGGGAGCTGTTTTTT.

In its sample, this clonotype was seen a few times. This chain uses TRBV6-2 or TRBV6-3 with TRBJ1-1; 7 bases align to TRBD1. CDR1 MNHEY and CDR2 SVGEGT come from the germline V gene. The CDR3 is made up of 15 amino acids. J lost 0 bases, V lost 5 bases, and 6 bases had no gene match. The CDR3 DNA follows: TGTGCCAGCAGTCCCGGGACAGCAATGAACACTGAAGCTTTCTTT. Translated, it gives CASSPGTAMNTEAFF.

Details on this clonotype: Germline and junction disagree at one end, which may indicate a read error. This rearrangement joins TRBV11-1 to TRBJ2-2; D perhaps matches TRBD2 (8 bases). The CDR3 runs to 13 residues. Germline-derived CDR1 and CDR2 are SGHAT and FQDESV (reference sequence). CDR3 region: CASSHDRERELCF. As DNA, the CDR3 is TGTGCCAGCAGCCACGACAGGGAGCGGGAGCTGTGTTTT.

In this sample, this clonotype turned up a few times. The chain joins TRBV25-1 to TRBJ1-6; unclear D gene. CDR3 length: 18 residues. From germline, CDR1 is MGHDK and CDR2 SYGVNS. V shed 6 bases and J shed 5 bases, with 23 bases lying between them. CDR3 in amino acids: CASSQEGGRRDNNSPLHF. In DNA form, the CDR3 reads TGTGCCAGCAGCCAGGAGGGAGGGAGACGGGATAATAATTCACCCCTCCACTTT.

The rearrangement uses TRBV29-1 and TRBJ2-1, with D perhaps assigned TRBD1 or TRBD2 (5 bases each). The V gene lost 4 bases and the J gene lost 9 bases, with 7 bases spanning the gap. The germline V gene has CDR1 SQVTM and CDR2 ANQGSEA. The CDR3 length is 10 residues. This CDR3 is CSVGGVEQFF. The CDR3 nucleotides are TGCAGCGTTGGAGGGGTTGAGCAGTTCTTC.

This clonotype was counted only a few times. V gene TRBV5-5 combines with J gene TRBJ2-3; D might be TRBD1 or TRBD2, each matching 6 bases. The V gene's germline CDR1 is SGHKS and CDR2 YYEKEE (reference sequence). V lost 1 base and J lost 6, with 12 bases in between. This CDR3 region has 14 residues. CDR3 residues: CASSLLGGRDTQYF. The CDR3 DNA follows: TGTGCCAGCAGCTTGTTGGGGGGCCGCGATACGCAGTATTTT.

In this sample, this clonotype turned up a few times. Here the CDR3 reads CAWSILGGSEKLFF. DNA for the CDR3: TGTGCCTGGAGTATCCTAGGAGGTTCAGAAAAACTGTTTTTT. This chain connects TRBV30 to TRBJ1-4; D gene ambiguous. Looked up from germline, CDR1 is GTSNPN and CDR2 is SVGIG (reference sequence). V was shortened by 2 bases and J by 8 bases, with 15 bases between the two germline ends. The CDR3 is made up of 14 amino acids.